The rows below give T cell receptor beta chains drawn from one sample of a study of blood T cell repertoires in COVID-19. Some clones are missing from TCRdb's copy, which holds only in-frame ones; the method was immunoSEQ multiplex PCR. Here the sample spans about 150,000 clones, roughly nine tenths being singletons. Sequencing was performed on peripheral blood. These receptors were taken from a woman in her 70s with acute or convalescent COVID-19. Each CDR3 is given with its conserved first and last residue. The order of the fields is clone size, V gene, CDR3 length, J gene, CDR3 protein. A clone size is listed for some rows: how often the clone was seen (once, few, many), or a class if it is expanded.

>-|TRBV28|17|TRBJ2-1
CASSLWTSGDSYNEQFF
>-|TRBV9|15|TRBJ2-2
CASSVAGSPGGELFF
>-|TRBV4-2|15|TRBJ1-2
CASSQEGQSNYGYTF
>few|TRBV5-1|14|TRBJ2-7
CASSSEGASYEQYF
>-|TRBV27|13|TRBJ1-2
CASTQGGGYGYTF
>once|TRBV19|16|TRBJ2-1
CASSMDPVTRYNEQFF
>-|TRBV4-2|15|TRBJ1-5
CASSHTDRENQPQHF
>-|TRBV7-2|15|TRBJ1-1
CASSTKDRHNTEAFF
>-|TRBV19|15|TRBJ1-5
CASTKQGPHNQPQHF
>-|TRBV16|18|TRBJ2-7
CASSLGGPGRRISYEQYF
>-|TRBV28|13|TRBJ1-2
CASSFQGAGGYTF
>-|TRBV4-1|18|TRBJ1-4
CASSNSRGWGRTNEKLFF
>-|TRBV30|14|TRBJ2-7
CAWTLAGRGYEQYF
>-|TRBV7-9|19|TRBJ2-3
CASSQNRDRGRVSTDTQYF
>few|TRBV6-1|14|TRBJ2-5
CASSEAEIQETQYF
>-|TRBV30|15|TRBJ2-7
CAWKNRDTGVREQYF
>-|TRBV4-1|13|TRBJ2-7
CASSFQTAYEQYF
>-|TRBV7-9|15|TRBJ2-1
CASSPYGTVDNEQFF
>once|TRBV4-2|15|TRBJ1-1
CASSQKGGGSTEAFF
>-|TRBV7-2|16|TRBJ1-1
CASSSTLGLRGTEAFF
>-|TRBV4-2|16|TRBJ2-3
CASSQDQTGLTDTQYF
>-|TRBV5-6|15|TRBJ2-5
CASSQARQGKETQYF
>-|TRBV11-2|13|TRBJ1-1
CASSLDLGRTAFF
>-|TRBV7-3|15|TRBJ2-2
CASSLTGGNTGELFF
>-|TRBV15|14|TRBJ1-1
CATSRKQGATEAFF
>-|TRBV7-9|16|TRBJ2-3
CASSWGGPRGTDTQYF